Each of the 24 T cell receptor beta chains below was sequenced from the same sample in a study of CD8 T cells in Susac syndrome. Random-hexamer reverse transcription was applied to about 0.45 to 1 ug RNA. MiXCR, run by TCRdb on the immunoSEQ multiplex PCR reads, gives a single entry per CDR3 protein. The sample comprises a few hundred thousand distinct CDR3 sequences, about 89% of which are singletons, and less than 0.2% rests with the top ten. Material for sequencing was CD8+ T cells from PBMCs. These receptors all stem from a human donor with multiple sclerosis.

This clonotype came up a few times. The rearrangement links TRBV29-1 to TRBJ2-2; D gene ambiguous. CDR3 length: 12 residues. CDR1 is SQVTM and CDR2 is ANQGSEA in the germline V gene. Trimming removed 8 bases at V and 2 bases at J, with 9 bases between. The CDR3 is CSSYDNTGELFF. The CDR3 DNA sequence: TGCAGCAGTTACGATAACACCGGGGAGCTGTTTTTT.

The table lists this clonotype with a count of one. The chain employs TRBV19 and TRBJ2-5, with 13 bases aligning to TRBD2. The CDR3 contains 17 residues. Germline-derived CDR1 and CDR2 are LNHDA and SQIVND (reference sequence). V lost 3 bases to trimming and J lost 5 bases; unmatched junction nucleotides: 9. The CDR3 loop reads CASSMEPGLAGRETQYF. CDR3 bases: TGTGCCAGTAGTATGGAGCCGGGACTAGCGGGGCGTGAGACCCAGTACTTC.

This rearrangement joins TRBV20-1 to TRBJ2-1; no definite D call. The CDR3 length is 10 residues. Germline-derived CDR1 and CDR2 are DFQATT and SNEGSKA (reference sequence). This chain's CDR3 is CRVLANEQFF. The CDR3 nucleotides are TGCAGAGTCTTAGCCAATGAGCAGTTCTTC.

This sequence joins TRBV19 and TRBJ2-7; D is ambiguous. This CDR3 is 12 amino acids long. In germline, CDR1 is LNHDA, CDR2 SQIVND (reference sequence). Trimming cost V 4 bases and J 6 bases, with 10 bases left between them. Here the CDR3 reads CASSNGPSEQYF. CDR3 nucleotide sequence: TGTGCCAGTAGTAATGGCCCCTCCGAGCAGTACTTC.

For the CDR3, the DNA is TGTGCCAGCAGTTTCCTCGGGGGTGGCTACACCTTC. It translates to CASSFLGGGYTF. The chain joins TRBV27 to TRBJ1-2; possible D gene TRBD1, 5 bases. V was pared by 3 bases and J by 7 bases, with 9 bases between. The CDR3 is made up of 12 amino acids. The germline V gene has CDR1 MNHEY and CDR2 SMNVEV (reference sequence).

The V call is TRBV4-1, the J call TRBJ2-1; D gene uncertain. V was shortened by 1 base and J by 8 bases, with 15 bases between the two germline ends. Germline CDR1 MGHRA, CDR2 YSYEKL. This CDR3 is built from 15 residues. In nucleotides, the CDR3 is TGCGCCAGCAGCCAAGCCCCGGGCAGGCGGTATGAGCAGTTCTTC. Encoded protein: CASSQAPGRRYEQFF.

The CDR3 protein is CSGAGGGSIAQYF. CDR3 DNA: TGCAGCGGAGCGGGAGGGGGGTCGATCGCGCAGTATTTT. The J gene is TRBJ2-3, the V gene TRBV29-1, with 10 bases matching TRBD2. Trimming cost V 7 bases and J 10 bases; bases outside gene matches: 11. The germline V gene has CDR1 SQVTM and CDR2 ANQGSEA. The CDR3 is made up of 13 amino acids.

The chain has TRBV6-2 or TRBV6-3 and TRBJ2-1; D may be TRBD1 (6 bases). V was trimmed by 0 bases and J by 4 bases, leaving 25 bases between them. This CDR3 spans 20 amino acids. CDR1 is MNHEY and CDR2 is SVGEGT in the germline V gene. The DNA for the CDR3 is TGTGCCAGCAGTTACTCGATACTTCTGCAGCCCCGAGGGGGTTACAATGAGCAGTTCTTC. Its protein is CASSYSILLQPRGGYNEQFF.

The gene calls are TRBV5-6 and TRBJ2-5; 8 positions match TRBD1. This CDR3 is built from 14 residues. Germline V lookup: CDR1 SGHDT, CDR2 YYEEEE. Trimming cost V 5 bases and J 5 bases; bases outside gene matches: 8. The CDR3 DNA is TGTGCCAGCAGGCCGACAGGGGTTAGCGAGACCCAGTACTTC. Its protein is CASRPTGVSETQYF.

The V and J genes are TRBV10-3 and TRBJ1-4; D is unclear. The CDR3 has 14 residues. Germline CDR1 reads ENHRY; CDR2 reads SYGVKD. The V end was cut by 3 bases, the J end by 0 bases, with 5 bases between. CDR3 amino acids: CAISDPATNEKLFF. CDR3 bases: TGTGCCATCAGTGACCCGGCAACTAATGAAAAACTGTTTTTT.

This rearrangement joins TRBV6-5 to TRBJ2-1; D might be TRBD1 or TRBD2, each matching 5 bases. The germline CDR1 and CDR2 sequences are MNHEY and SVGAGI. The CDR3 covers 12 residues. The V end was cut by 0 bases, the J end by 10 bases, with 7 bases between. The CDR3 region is CASSYSGEEQFF. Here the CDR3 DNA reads TGTGCCAGCAGTTACTCGGGGGAGGAGCAGTTCTTC.

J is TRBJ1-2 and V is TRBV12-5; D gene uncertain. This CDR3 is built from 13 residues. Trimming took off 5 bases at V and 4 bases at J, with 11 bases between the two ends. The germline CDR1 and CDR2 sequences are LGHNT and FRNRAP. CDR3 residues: CASGPDGVYGYTF. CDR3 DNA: TGTGCTAGTGGTCCCGACGGCGTCTATGGCTACACCTTC.

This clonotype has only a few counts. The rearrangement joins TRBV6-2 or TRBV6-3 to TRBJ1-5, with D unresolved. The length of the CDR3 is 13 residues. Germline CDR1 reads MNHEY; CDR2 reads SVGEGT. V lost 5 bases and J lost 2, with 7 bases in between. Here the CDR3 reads CASSDTGNQPQHF. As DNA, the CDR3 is TGTGCCAGCAGTGATACTGGCAATCAGCCCCAGCATTTT.

CDR3 in amino acids: CASRAQRGSTIGRVGEQYF. The CDR3 DNA reads as TGTGCCAGCAGGGCACAGAGGGGATCGACTATCGGGAGGGTAGGCGAGCAGTACTTC. The rearrangement uses TRBV12-3 or TRBV12-4 and TRBJ2-7, with 8 positions matching TRBD2. Trimming removed 6 bases from V and 6 bases from J; junction bases left unmatched: 25. This CDR3 spans 19 amino acids.

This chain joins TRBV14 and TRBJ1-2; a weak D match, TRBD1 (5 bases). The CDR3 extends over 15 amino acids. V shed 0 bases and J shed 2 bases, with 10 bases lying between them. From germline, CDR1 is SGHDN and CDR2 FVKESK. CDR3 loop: CASSQDSAGNYGYTF. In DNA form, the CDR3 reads TGTGCCAGCAGCCAAGATAGCGCAGGGAACTATGGCTACACCTTC.

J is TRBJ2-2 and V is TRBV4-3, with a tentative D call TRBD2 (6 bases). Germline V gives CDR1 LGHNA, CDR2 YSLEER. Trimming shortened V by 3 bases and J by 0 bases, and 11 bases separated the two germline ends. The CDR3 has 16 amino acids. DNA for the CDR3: TGCGCCAGCAGCCAGGGAGGTTTCGCGAACACCGGGGAGCTGTTTTTT. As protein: CASSQGGFANTGELFF.

The CDR3 loop is CASTLGQGANNEQFF. Here the CDR3 DNA reads TGTGCCAGCACCTTGGGACAGGGGGCCAACAATGAGCAGTTCTTC. The chain uses TRBV3-1 and TRBJ2-1; the match to TRBD1 covers 12 bases. Per the germline V gene, CDR1 is LGHDT and CDR2 is YNNKEL (reference sequence). Unmatched junction bases numbered 6, after V lost 7 bases and J lost 5 bases. The CDR3 covers 15 residues.

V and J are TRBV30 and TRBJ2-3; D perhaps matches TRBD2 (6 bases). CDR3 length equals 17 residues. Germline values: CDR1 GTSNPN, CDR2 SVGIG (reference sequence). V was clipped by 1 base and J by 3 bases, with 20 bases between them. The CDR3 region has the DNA TGTGCCTGGAGTGACGCGACCTGGGCGGAGGGAACAGATACGCAGTATTTT. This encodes CAWSDATWAEGTDTQYF. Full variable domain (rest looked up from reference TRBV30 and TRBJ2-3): SQTIHQWPATLVQPVGSPLSLECTVEGTSNPNLYWYRQAAGRGLQLLFYSVGIGQISSEVPQNLSASRPQDRQFILSSKKLLLSDSGFYLCAWSDATWAEGTDTQYFGPGTRLTVL.

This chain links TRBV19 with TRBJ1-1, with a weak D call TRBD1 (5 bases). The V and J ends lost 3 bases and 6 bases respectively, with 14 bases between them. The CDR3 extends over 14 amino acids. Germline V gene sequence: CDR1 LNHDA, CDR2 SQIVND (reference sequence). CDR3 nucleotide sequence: TGTGCCAGTAGTATTGGGACCGAACGTCCTGAAGCTTTCTTT. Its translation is CASSIGTERPEAFF. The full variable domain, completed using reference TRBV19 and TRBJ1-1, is DGGITQSPKYLFRKEGQNVTLSCEQNLNHDAMYWYRQDPGQGLRLIYYSQIVNDFQKGDIAEGYSVSREKKESFPLTVTSAQKNPTAFYLCASSIGTERPEAFFGQGTRLTVV.

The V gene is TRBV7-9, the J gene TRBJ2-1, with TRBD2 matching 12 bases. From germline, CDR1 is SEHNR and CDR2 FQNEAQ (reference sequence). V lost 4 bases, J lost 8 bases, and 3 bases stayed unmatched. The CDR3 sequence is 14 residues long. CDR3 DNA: TGTGCCAGCAGCTCTAGCGGGAGGGTAGATGAGCAGTTCTTC. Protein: CASSSSGRVDEQFF.

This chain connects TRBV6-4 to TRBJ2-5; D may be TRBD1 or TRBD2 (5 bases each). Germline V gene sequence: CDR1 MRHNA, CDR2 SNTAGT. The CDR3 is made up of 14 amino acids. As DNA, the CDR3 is TGTGGGCCCGAGGGGCCGCGGGTGGGAGAGACCCAGTACTTC. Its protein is CGPEGPRVGETQYF.

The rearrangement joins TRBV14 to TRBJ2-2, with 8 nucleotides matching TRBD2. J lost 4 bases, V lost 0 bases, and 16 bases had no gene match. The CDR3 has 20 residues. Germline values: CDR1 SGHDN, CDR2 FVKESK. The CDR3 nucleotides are TGTGCCAGCAGCCAAGATTTTAAGGTCGTCCGGGAGGGCTTCACCGGGGAGCTGTTTTTT. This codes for CASSQDFKVVREGFTGELFF.

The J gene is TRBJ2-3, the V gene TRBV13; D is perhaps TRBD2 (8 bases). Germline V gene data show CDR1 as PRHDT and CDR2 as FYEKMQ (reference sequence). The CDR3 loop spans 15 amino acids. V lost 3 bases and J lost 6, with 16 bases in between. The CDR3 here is CASSFGRGRVDTQYF. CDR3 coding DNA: TGTGCCAGCAGCTTCGGGAGGGGGCGCGTGGATACGCAGTATTTT.

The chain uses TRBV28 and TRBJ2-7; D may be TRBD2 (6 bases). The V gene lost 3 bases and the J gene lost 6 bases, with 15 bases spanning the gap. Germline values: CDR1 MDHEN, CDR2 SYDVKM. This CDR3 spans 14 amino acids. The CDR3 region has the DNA TGTGCCAGCAGTTTCGGGAGACATTCGAGCGAGCAGTACTTC. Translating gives CASSFGRHSSEQYF.